Listed here are 17 T cell receptor beta chains from one sample, sequenced in a study of blood T cell repertoires in COVID-19. The protocol was immunoSEQ multiplex PCR, while the TCRdb copy is restricted to in-frame clones and leaves out a portion. The repertoire holds a few hundred thousand clones, with roughly 86% as singletons. Input material: PBMCs or T cells enriched from blood (not recorded which). These TCRs come from a woman aged 30 to 39 who had recovered from COVID-19.

The J gene is TRBJ1-3, the V gene TRBV18, with 7 positions matching TRBD1. V dropped 3 bases and J dropped 4; count of bases not matched to a gene: 12. Germline loops: CDR1 KGHSH, CDR2 LQKENI. The CDR3 has 17 amino acids. The CDR3 nucleotides are TGTGCCAGCTCACCCACCGCCCTAACAGGGGACGGAAACACCATATATTTT. Translating gives CASSPTALTGDGNTIYF.

J is TRBJ2-7 and V is TRBV12-5; 7 nucleotides agree with TRBD2. The V gene end was trimmed by 6 bases and the J gene end by 0 bases; junction bases not matched to a gene: 5. CDR3 size: 14 residues. The germline V gene has CDR1 LGHNT and CDR2 FRNRAP. The CDR3 coding sequence is TGTGCTAGTGGCCCGGCGGGAGCCTCCTACGAGCAGTACTTC. Translated, it gives CASGPAGASYEQYF.

CDR3 loop: CASSTSGQRSTSLHF. In DNA form, the CDR3 reads TGCGCCAGCAGTACATCGGGACAGAGGTCTACATCCCTCCACTTT. V is TRBV10-2 and J is TRBJ1-6; the match to TRBD1 covers 7 bases. Germline V CDR1 and CDR2: WSHSY, SAAADI. V lost 5 bases to trimming and J lost 14 bases; unmatched junction nucleotides: 15. This CDR3 comprises 15 residues.

The gene calls are TRBV2 and TRBJ1-4, with D unclear. Trimming removed 5 bases at V and 2 bases at J, with 6 bases between. CDR1 SNHLY and CDR2 FYNNEI come from the germline V gene. The CDR3 runs to 13 residues. The CDR3 here is CASSWQTNEKLFF. In DNA, the CDR3 is TGTGCCAGCAGTTGGCAGACTAATGAAAAACTGTTTTTT.

Of note for this clone: This specimen includes other DNA sequences encoding the same CDR3. The chain combines TRBV28 with TRBJ1-5; D is unresolved. V was shortened by 6 bases and J by 4 bases, with 7 bases between the two germline ends. The length of the CDR3 is 12 residues. The germline V gene has CDR1 MDHEN and CDR2 SYDVKM. CDR3 in amino acids: CASSLPNQPQHF. In nucleotides, the CDR3 is TGTGCCAGCAGCCTTCCTAATCAGCCCCAGCATTTT.

The rearrangement uses TRBV19 and TRBJ1-5, with TRBD1 as a possible D gene (6 bases). V was trimmed by 3 bases and J by 4 bases, leaving 10 bases between them. The CDR3 runs to 14 residues. CDR1 is LNHDA and CDR2 is SQIVND in the germline V gene (reference sequence). The CDR3 region has the DNA TGTGCCAGTAGTATCCCCAGGGGTAATCAGCCCCAGCATTTT. The encoded protein is CASSIPRGNQPQHF. Looking up the rest from reference TRBV19 and TRBJ1-5 gives the full variable domain: DGGITQSPKYLFRKEGQNVTLSCEQNLNHDAMYWYRQDPGQGLRLIYYSQIVNDFQKGDIAEGYSVSREKKESFPLTVTSAQKNPTAFYLCASSIPRGNQPQHFGDGTRLSIL.

The chain carries TRBV12-5 and TRBJ1-5; 7 bases agree with TRBD1. The CDR3 length is 16 residues. J was trimmed by 6 bases and V by 2 bases; bases with no gene match: 10. Germline V gene sequence: CDR1 LGHNT, CDR2 FRNRAP. CDR3 in DNA: TGTGCTAGTGGTTTGATAACAGGGGCGCTGCCTCAGCCCCAGCATTTT. Its protein is CASGLITGALPQPQHF.

The V and J genes are TRBV7-2 and TRBJ2-7; D is perhaps TRBD2 (5 bases). The CDR3 has 14 amino acids. V gave up 1 base and J gave up 6 bases, with 13 bases separating them. Germline CDR1 is SGHTA and CDR2 is FQGNSA. For the CDR3, the DNA is TGTGCCAGCAGCTTAGGGTGGGCAGGAGGCGAGCAGTACTTC. Protein: CASSLGWAGGEQYF.

V is TRBV5-6 and J is TRBJ1-2; 7 bases are shared with TRBD1. V was pared by 5 bases and J by 5 bases, with 9 bases of the junction left unmatched. CDR3 size: 14 residues. The germline CDR1 and CDR2 sequences are SGHDT and YYEEEE. CDR3 protein: CASRGITGVYGYTF. DNA of the CDR3: TGTGCCAGCAGAGGAATTACAGGGGTTTATGGCTACACCTTC.

The chain recombines TRBV18 with TRBJ2-2; possibly TRBD1 for D (6 bases). CDR1 is KGHSH, CDR2 LQKENI, per germline. This CDR3 contains 15 residues. Trimming left V 4 bases short and J 3 bases short, with 12 bases between. This chain's CDR3 is CASSHTGSDTGELFF. The CDR3 DNA follows: TGTGCCAGCTCACACACAGGGTCGGACACCGGGGAGCTGTTTTTT.

The J gene is TRBJ1-1, the V gene TRBV5-1; TRBD1 agrees at 8 bases. Losses at the gene ends were 4 bases for V and 4 bases for J; bases not matched to a gene: 12. The CDR3 has 16 residues. Germline-derived CDR1 and CDR2 are SGHRS and YFSETQ. The CDR3 sequence is CASSEAGGRGITEAFF. CDR3 nucleotide sequence: TGCGCCAGCAGCGAGGCAGGGGGCCGAGGTATCACTGAAGCTTTCTTT.

Points on this clone: Other DNA sequences in this sample translate to the same CDR3. The V and J genes are TRBV29-1 and TRBJ1-6; 7 bases fit TRBD1. In germline, CDR1 is SQVTM, CDR2 ANQGSEA. The CDR3 runs to 13 residues. V shed 6 bases, J shed 5 bases, and the junction held 4 bases outside the gene matches. The CDR3 here is CSVAGTDNSPLHF. CDR3 in DNA: TGCAGCGTGGCCGGGACAGATAATTCACCCCTCCACTTT. The full variable domain, with the rest looked up from reference TRBV29-1 and TRBJ1-6, is SAVISQKPSRDICQRGTSLTIQCQVDSQVTMMFWYRQQPGQSLTLIATANQGSEATYESGFVIDKFPISRPNLTFSTLTVSNMSPEDSSIYLCSVAGTDNSPLHFGNGTRLTVT.

This clone came up a few times. The chain couples TRBV12-5 to TRBJ2-6; D is uncertain. Germline V gene data show CDR1 as LGHNT and CDR2 as FRNRAP. The length of the CDR3 is 15 residues. Trimming cost V 9 bases and J 2 bases, with 14 bases left between them. For the CDR3, the DNA is TGTGCTAGCTGGGCCTCCGGCACTGGGGCCAACGTCCTGACTTTC. Translating it yields CASWASGTGANVLTF. Supplemented by reference TRBV12-5 and TRBJ2-6, the full variable domain reads DARVTQTPRHKVTEMGQEVTMRCQPILGHNTVFWYRQTMMQGLELLAYFRNRAPLDDSGMPKDRFSAEMPDATLATLKIQPSEPRDSAVYFCASWASGTGANVLTFGAGSRLTVL.

The V call is TRBV9, the J call TRBJ1-2; 7 nucleotides line up with TRBD1. The germline CDR1 and CDR2 sequences are SGDLS and YYNGEE. The CDR3 loop spans 17 amino acids. The trim removed 0 bases at V and 8 bases at J, leaving 16 bases unmatched. CDR3 bases: TGTGCCAGCAGCGTAGCTACCTCATGGGACAGAGAAGAGGGCTACACCTTC. Amino acid sequence: CASSVATSWDREEGYTF. The full variable domain, its missing parts supplied by reference TRBV9 and TRBJ1-2, is DSGVTQTPKHLITATGQRVTLRCSPRSGDLSVYWYQQSLDQGLQFLIQYYNGEERAKGNILERFSAQQFPDLHSELNLSSLELGDSALYFCASSVATSWDREEGYTFGSGTRLTVV.

This chain uses TRBV11-1 with TRBJ1-5, with 10 nucleotides matching TRBD1. Germline CDR1 SGHAT, CDR2 FQDESV (reference sequence). The CDR3 length is 16 residues. V gave up 2 bases and J gave up 5 bases; unmatched junction bases: 6. CDR3 nucleotide sequence: TGTGCCAGCAGCTTATCCGGGACAGGGGAGGATCAGCCCCAGCATTTT. As protein: CASSLSGTGEDQPQHF.

CDR3 sequence reads: CASSSGLVGSDTQYF. The CDR3 DNA sequence: TGTGCCAGCAGTTCTGGACTAGTGGGCTCAGATACGCAGTATTTT. The chain joins TRBV7-2 to TRBJ2-3; 7 bases map to TRBD2. This CDR3 comprises 15 residues. CDR1 is SGHTA and CDR2 is FQGNSA in the germline V gene. V was pared by 6 bases and J by 4 bases, with 10 bases of the junction left unmatched.

The V call is TRBV5-1, the J call TRBJ1-4; TRBD1 agrees at 7 bases. The V gene's germline CDR1 is SGHRS and CDR2 YFSETQ. CDR3 length: 15 residues. V was clipped by 4 bases and J by 6 bases; unmatched bases: 9. In DNA form, the CDR3 reads TGCGCCAGCAGCCCCGGGACAGTGGCGGATGAAAAACTGTTTTTT. Protein: CASSPGTVADEKLFF.